The 8 T cell receptor beta chains presented below share a single source sample, sequenced in a study of blood T cell repertoires in COVID-19. This table comes from immunoSEQ multiplex PCR, and its TCRdb copy is limited to in-frame clones, with some not included. The profile shows 200,000 to 250,000 clones, around three quarters of them singletons. Sequencing was performed on peripheral blood. These receptors all stem from a woman between 65 and 79 years old with acute or convalescent COVID-19.

This clone was counted a few times. This chain connects TRBV19 to TRBJ2-1, with TRBD2 identical over 8 bases. This CDR3 has 18 residues. Trimming cost V 0 bases and J 8 bases; bases outside gene matches: 15. Per germline, CDR1 LNHDA and CDR2 SQIVND (reference sequence). CDR3 sequence: CASSIDQRGPGNVYEQFF. CDR3 DNA: TGTGCCAGTAGTATAGATCAGCGGGGGCCCGGGAACGTCTATGAGCAGTTCTTC.

The chain couples TRBV6-2 or TRBV6-3 to TRBJ2-5; perhaps TRBD2 as D (5 bases). Germline lookup yields CDR1 MNHEY and CDR2 SVGEGT. With 4 bases removed from V and 1 base from J, the gap between germline ends came to 16 bases. This CDR3 is 16 amino acids long. The DNA for the CDR3 is TGTGCCAGCAGTTTCTGGGCCAGAGGGATCCAAGAGACCCAGTACTTC. Its translation is CASSFWARGIQETQYF.

The DNA for the CDR3 is TGTGCCAGCCAGAGGTATAGCGGGGCTCTGGATACGCAGTATTTT. Its translation is CASQRYSGALDTQYF. The rearrangement joins TRBV7-2 to TRBJ2-3; TRBD2 aligns across 8 bases. The CDR3 length is 15 residues. J gave up 6 bases and V 8 bases, and 13 bases lay outside the gene matches. Germline V lookup: CDR1 SGHTA, CDR2 FQGNSA.

This clone came up a few times. This chain links TRBV11-2 with TRBJ2-2; TRBD2 matches 11 bases. Looked up from germline, CDR1 is SGHAT and CDR2 is FQNNGV. V gave up 5 bases and J gave up 6 bases; unmatched junction bases: 5. The CDR3 consists of 15 residues. For the CDR3, the DNA is TGTGCCAGCAGCCCTAGCGGGGGGAGGGCCGGGGAGCTGTTTTTT. It encodes CASSPSGGRAGELFF.

Here the CDR3 DNA reads TGTGCCAGCAGCGTAGCTACTAGCACAGATACGCAGTATTTT. Its translation is CASSVATSTDTQYF. The chain is built from TRBV9 and TRBJ2-3; D not resolved. In germline, CDR1 is SGDLS, CDR2 YYNGEE. The CDR3 length is 14 residues. The V and J ends lost 0 bases and 0 bases respectively, with 5 bases between them.

The sample holds a few counts of this clone. This chain connects TRBV4-1 to TRBJ2-3; D unclear. The CDR3 covers 14 residues. Germline assignment: CDR1 MGHRA and CDR2 YSYEKL. The V end was cut by 1 base, the J end by 0 bases, with 5 bases between. CDR3 residues: CASSQGPSTDTQYF. CDR3 sequence (DNA): TGCGCCAGCAGCCAAGGGCCTAGCACAGATACGCAGTATTTT.

The genes are TRBV6-5 and TRBJ2-7, with D possibly TRBD2 on 6 matching bases. The germline V and J ends were trimmed by 3 bases and 7 bases, with 16 bases remaining between them. The CDR3 spans 14 residues. Per the germline V gene, CDR1 is MNHEY and CDR2 is SVGAGI. CDR3 coding DNA: TGTGCCAGCAGTTATCGGGAGACGCCCTGGGAGCAGTACTTC. It translates to CASSYRETPWEQYF.

This chain links TRBV6-5 with TRBJ2-3, with 10 bases identical to TRBD2. Germline V gives CDR1 MNHEY, CDR2 SVGAGI. CDR3 length: 15 amino acids. J was trimmed by 4 bases and V by 6 bases; bases with no gene match: 7. DNA for the CDR3: TGTGCCAGCAGGAAGAGAGCGGGGGGGGCAGATACGCAGTATTTT. The encoded protein is CASRKRAGGADTQYF.